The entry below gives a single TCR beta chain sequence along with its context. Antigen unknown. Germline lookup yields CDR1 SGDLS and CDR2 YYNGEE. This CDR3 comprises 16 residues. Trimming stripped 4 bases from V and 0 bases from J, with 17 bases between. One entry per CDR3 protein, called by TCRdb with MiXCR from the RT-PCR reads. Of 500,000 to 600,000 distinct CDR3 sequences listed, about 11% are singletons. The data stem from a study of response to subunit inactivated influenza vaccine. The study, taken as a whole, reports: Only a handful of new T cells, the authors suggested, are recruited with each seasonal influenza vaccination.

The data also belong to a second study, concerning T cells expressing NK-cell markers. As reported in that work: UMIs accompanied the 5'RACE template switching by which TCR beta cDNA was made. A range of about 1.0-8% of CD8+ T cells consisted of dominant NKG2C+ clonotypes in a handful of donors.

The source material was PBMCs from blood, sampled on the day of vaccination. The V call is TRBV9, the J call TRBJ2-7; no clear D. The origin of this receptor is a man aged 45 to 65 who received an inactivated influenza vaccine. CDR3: CASSTHPRTSSYEQYF. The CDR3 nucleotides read TGTGCCAGCAGCACCCACCCCAGGACCAGCTCCTACGAGCAGTACTTC.